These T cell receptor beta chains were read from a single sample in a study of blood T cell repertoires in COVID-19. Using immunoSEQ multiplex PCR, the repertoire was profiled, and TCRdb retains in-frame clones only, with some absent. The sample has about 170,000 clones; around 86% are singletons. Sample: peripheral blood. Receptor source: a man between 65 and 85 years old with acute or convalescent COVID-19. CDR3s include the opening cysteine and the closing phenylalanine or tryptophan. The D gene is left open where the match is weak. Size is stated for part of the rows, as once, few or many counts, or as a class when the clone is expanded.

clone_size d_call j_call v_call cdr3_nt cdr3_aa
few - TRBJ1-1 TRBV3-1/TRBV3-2 TGTGCCAGCAGCCAGGGAGGGAGTGGGTCTGAAGCTTTCTTT CASSQGGSGSEAFF
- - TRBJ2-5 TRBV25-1 TGTGCCAGCAGTGAATTAGGCCGACAAAGGGAGACCCAGTACTTC CASSELGRQRETQYF
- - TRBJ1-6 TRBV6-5 TGTGCCAGCAGTCTCGATCCCTTTTGGAGTTCACCCCTCCACTTT CASSLDPFWSSPLHF
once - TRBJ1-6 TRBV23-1 TGCGCCAGCAGTCAGGGGGGGACGAGCTCCTATAATTCACCCCTCCACTTT CASSQGGTSSYNSPLHF
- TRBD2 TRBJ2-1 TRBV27 TGTGCCAGCAGTTTAGCCTCGGGAGGTGAGCAGTTCTTC CASSLASGGEQFF
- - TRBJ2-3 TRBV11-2 TGTGCCAGCAGCTCCCCGGGACTTCGCACAGATACGCAGTATTTT CASSSPGLRTDTQYF
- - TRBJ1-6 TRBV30 TGTGCCTGGAGTCTGACAGAAAATTCACCCCTCCACTTT CAWSLTENSPLHF
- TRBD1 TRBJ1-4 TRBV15 TGTGCCACCAGCAGAGATGGACAGGGTAATGAAAAACTGTTTTTT CATSRDGQGNEKLFF
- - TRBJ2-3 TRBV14 TGTGCCAGCAAGGGGCCCTGGGTAGATACGCAGTATTTT CASKGPWVDTQYF
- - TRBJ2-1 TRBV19 TGTGCCAGTAGTCCCGGGGAAGTATACAATGAGCAGTTCTTC CASSPGEVYNEQFF
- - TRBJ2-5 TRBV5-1 TGCGCCAGCAGCCCGTACAGGGTACAAGAGACCCAGTACTTC CASSPYRVQETQYF
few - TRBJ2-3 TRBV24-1 TGTGCCACCAGTGATTTCGGCACAGATACGCAGTATTTT CATSDFGTDTQYF
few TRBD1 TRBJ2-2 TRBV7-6 TGTGCCAGCAGCCCCTTTAGTAACAGGGGGATAAACACCGGGGAGCTGTTTTTT CASSPFSNRGINTGELFF
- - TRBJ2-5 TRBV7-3 TGTGCCAGCAGCTCGTCAGGGGCTGTGGAGACCCAGTACTTC CASSSSGAVETQYF
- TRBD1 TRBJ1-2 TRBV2 TGTGCCAGCATGAAGACAGGGGAAAGTCCTGGCTACACCTTC CASMKTGESPGYTF
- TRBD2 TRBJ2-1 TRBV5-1 TGCGCCAGCAGCTTTGGACTAGCAGGGTCCTACAATGAGCAGTTCTTC CASSFGLAGSYNEQFF
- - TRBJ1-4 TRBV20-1 TGCAGTGCTTTTATCGGGTTTCATCACTTT CSAFIGFHHF
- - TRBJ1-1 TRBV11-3 TGTGCCAGCAGCTATAACGGCGGGAAAACTGAAGCTTTCTTT CASSYNGGKTEAFF
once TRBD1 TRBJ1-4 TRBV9 TGTGCCAGCAGCGTACGAGGGGGCGGTGGTGAAAAACTGTTTTTT CASSVRGGGGEKLFF
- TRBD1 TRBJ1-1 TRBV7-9 TGTGCCAGCAGCAGACAGGGTGCCGACACTGAAGCTTTCTTT CASSRQGADTEAFF
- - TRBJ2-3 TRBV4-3 TGCGCCAGCAGCCAAGAGGGCCTACCTTACACAGATACGCAGTATTTT CASSQEGLPYTDTQYF
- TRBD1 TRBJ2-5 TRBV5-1 TGCGCCAGCAGCATACAGGGGCTCCAAGAGACCCAGTACTTC CASSIQGLQETQYF
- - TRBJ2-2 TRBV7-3 TGTGCCAGCAGCTCTCGCCTCGGCACCGGGGAGCTGTTTTTT CASSSRLGTGELFF
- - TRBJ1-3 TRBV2 TGTGCCAGCAGCGGACAGATCTCTGGAAACACCATATATTTT CASSGQISGNTIYF
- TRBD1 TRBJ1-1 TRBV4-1 TGCGCCAGCAGCCAAGAAGGGACAGGGGTGTCAGGAGCTTTCTTT CASSQEGTGVSGAFF
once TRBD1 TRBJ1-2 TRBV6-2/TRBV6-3 TGTGCCAGCAGTTACTCGAGCAGCCCCGGGACAGGTGCTAACTATGGCTACACCTTC CASSYSSSPGTGANYGYTF
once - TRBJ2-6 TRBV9 TGTGCCAGCAGCGCGACTGCTTACTCTGGGGCCAACGTCCTGACTTTC CASSATAYSGANVLTF
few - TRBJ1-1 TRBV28 TGTGCCAGCAGTCAGGCAGGCGCGGGGAACACTGAAGCTTTCTTT CASSQAGAGNTEAFF
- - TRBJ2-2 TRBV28 TGTGCCAGCAGTTCCTCTTCACAGGGAACCGGGGAGCTGTTTTTT CASSSSSQGTGELFF